A selection of T cell receptor beta chains follows, all from one sample in a study of shared clonotypes between healthy human individuals. Libraries were prepared by immunoSEQ multiplex PCR; TCRdb keeps only in-frame clonotypes and omits some of them. The sample carries approximately 1.9 million clones, 93% recorded once. Sequenced sample: naive CD8+ T cells from PBMCs. The receptor source for this set is a man aged 18-30 years in good health. Some clones in this sample may be carry-over from other donors' samples. CDR3s include the opening cysteine and the closing phenylalanine or tryptophan. D genes are given only for firm matches. Size is omitted from some rows. Given values are once, few, many or a class for expanded clones.

j_call cdr3_length clone_size d_call v_call cdr3_nt cdr3_aa
TRBJ2-1 12 . . TRBV19 TGTGCCAGTAGTATTGCCAGCAATGAGCAGTTCTTC CASSIASNEQFF
TRBJ2-7 14 . . TRBV29-1 TGCAGCGTTGCGTCCCGGACAAACTCCTACGAGCAGTACTTC CSVASRTNSYEQYF
TRBJ1-1 11 . . TRBV2 TGTGCCAGCACAGGGAACACTGAAGCTTTCTTT CASTGNTEAFF
TRBJ2-3 16 . . TRBV7-8 TGTGCCAGCAGACCTGTGGTGTATGGCTACACAGATACGCAGTATTTT CASRPVVYGYTDTQYF
TRBJ1-5 15 . . TRBV28 TGTGCCAGCAGTTTATGGGACAATAGCAATCAGCCCCAGCATTTT CASSLWDNSNQPQHF
TRBJ2-5 15 . TRBD1 TRBV10-3 TGTGCCATCAGCGAAACGGGACAGGCACAAGAGACCCAGTACTTC CAISETGQAQETQYF
TRBJ2-7 14 once TRBD2 TRBV19 TGTGCCAGTAGTATAGCGGGAGGCTCCTACGAGCAGTACTTC CASSIAGGSYEQYF
TRBJ2-3 17 . TRBD2 TRBV30 TGTGCCTGGATGGACATCGTAGCGGGAACCAGCACAGATACGCAGTATTTT CAWMDIVAGTSTDTQYF
TRBJ2-1 14 . . TRBV6-6 TGTGCCAGCAGTTACTCGCCTAGCAATCCTGAGCAGTTCTTC CASSYSPSNPEQFF
TRBJ1-1 15 . . TRBV11-2 TGTGCCAGCAGCTTGGGGGAGTGGGCGGACACTGAAGCTTTCTTT CASSLGEWADTEAFF
TRBJ1-4 17 . . TRBV2 TGTGCCAGCACCCGGCGGGGGGTTCCCTCAACTAATGAAAAACTGTTTTTT CASTRRGVPSTNEKLFF
TRBJ1-2 13 . TRBD1 TRBV28 TGTGCCAGCAGTTTAGTCAGGGGGCTTGGCTACACCTTC CASSLVRGLGYTF
TRBJ2-1 12 once . TRBV18 TGTGCCAGCTCACCACCGTCTCCTGAGCAGTTCTTC CASSPPSPEQFF
TRBJ2-2 16 . TRBD2 TRBV4-1 TGCGCCAGCAGCCAACAGAGGCGGGAGGCGGTCGGGGAGCTGTTTTTT CASSQQRREAVGELFF
TRBJ1-2 12 . . TRBV5-4 TGTGCCAGCAGCCCCTGGGGGGGAGGCTACACCTTC CASSPWGGGYTF
TRBJ2-3 10 . . TRBV9 TGTGCCAGCCAAGGTGATACGCAGTATTTT CASQGDTQYF
TRBJ2-2 18 . TRBD2 TRBV27 TGTGCCAGCAGTTTAAGGCTGCGAGCGGGAGGGAACACCGGGGAGCTGTTTTTT CASSLRLRAGGNTGELFF
TRBJ1-4 12 few . TRBV25-1 TGTGCCAGCAGTGAAATCGGTGAAAAACTGTTTTTT CASSEIGEKLFF
TRBJ2-1 13 . TRBD2 TRBV19 TGTGCCTCCAGAACTAGCGGTTACAATGAGCAGTTCTTC CASRTSGYNEQFF
TRBJ2-1 15 . TRBD2 TRBV2 TGTGCCAGCAGGGAGACTAGCGGGAGGATTAATGAGCAGTTCTTC CASRETSGRINEQFF
TRBJ2-1 16 . . TRBV27 TGTGCCAGCAGCCCTCTCACTCGGACTGATTACAATGAGCAGTTCTTC CASSPLTRTDYNEQFF
TRBJ2-5 16 . . TRBV19 TGTGCCAGTACAGTTAGCCACCTGGGGTACCAAGAGACCCAGTACTTC CASTVSHLGYQETQYF
TRBJ2-7 15 . TRBD1 TRBV5-5 TGTGCCAGCAGCGCGACAGGGTCCGCTTTCACCGAGCAGTACTTC CASSATGSAFTEQYF
TRBJ1-1 17 . TRBD1 TRBV9 TGTGCCAGCAGCGCTCGGACAGGGGAGTTTCCAAACACTGAAGCTTTCTTT CASSARTGEFPNTEAFF
TRBJ1-1 17 . TRBD1 TRBV9 TGTGCCAGCAGCGCCCGGGACAGGGGGCTTCGGTACACTGAAGCTTTCTTT CASSARDRGLRYTEAFF
TRBJ2-7 16 . TRBD2 TRBV27 TGTGCCAGCAGTTTATTCGCTAGCGGGATGTCTTACGAGCAGTACTTC CASSLFASGMSYEQYF
TRBJ2-1 13 . TRBD2 TRBV27 TGTGCCAGCAGTTTAGCAGCGGGAAATGAGCAGTTCTTC CASSLAAGNEQFF
TRBJ2-7 15 . . TRBV11-2 TGTGCCAGCAGCTTCACAGGCACCTACAACTACGAGCAGTACTTC CASSFTGTYNYEQYF
TRBJ2-1 16 . TRBD2 TRBV5-1 TGCGCCAGCACCGCCGATGGGGGACTAGCGGACAATGAGCAGTTCTTC CASTADGGLADNEQFF
TRBJ2-7 15 . . TRBV28 TGTGCCAGCAGTTTCCGGGACGGATTAACCTACGAGCAGTACTTC CASSFRDGLTYEQYF
TRBJ2-1 14 . TRBD2 TRBV19 TGTGCCAGTAACGGTGCGGGAGGATCGAATGAGCAGTTCTTC CASNGAGGSNEQFF
TRBJ2-5 14 . TRBD2 TRBV9 TGTGCCAGCAGCGTGCGGGAGGGACAAGAGACCCAGTACTTC CASSVREGQETQYF
TRBJ2-1 16 . . TRBV11-3 TGTGCCAGCAGCTTAGGGTATGGGAGCTCCTACAATGAGCAGTTCTTC CASSLGYGSSYNEQFF
TRBJ2-7 12 . . TRBV30 TGTGCCTGGAGTTTTAGCTCCTACGAGCAGTACTTC CAWSFSSYEQYF
TRBJ1-1 14 . . TRBV5-4 TGTGCCAGCTCCCGGACCAGGGGGAACACTGAAGCTTTCTTT CASSRTRGNTEAFF
TRBJ1-1 11 . . TRBV6-6 TGTGCCAGCAGTTATGAGGACGAAGCTTTCTTT CASSYEDEAFF
TRBJ2-2 15 . . TRBV28 TGTGCCAGCAGTTTCCTCCGGCAGAACACCGGGGAGCTGTTTTTT CASSFLRQNTGELFF
TRBJ2-1 14 . . TRBV9 TGTGCCAGCAGCGTGCAGGGAAGGGGCAATGAGCAGTTCTTC CASSVQGRGNEQFF
TRBJ1-4 14 few . TRBV28 TGTGCCAGCAGTTTAGACAGTGCGGGCGGTAAACTGTTTTTT CASSLDSAGGKLFF
TRBJ2-3 16 . . TRBV4-1 TGCGCCAGCAGCCAAGATCTTACCACCAGCACAGATACGCAGTATTTT CASSQDLTTSTDTQYF
TRBJ1-3 14 . . TRBV5-1 TGCGCCAGCAGCTTGACAGGGCCTGGAAACACCATATATTTT CASSLTGPGNTIYF
TRBJ1-4 14 . . TRBV19 TGTGCCAGTAGCGCGGGACAAATTAATGAAAAACTGTTTTTT CASSAGQINEKLFF
TRBJ1-5 13 . . TRBV6-6 TGTGCCAGCAGTTACACCAGGCCGGAGCCCCAGCATTTT CASSYTRPEPQHF
TRBJ2-1 16 . TRBD2 TRBV28 TGTGCCAGCAGTCCCTGGACTAGTAGTTCCTACAATGAGCAGTTCTTC CASSPWTSSSYNEQFF
TRBJ2-1 16 once TRBD2 TRBV11-2 TGTGCCAGCAGCCCCTGGGACTATCGGGCGTACAATGAGCAGTTCTTC CASSPWDYRAYNEQFF
TRBJ1-1 12 . TRBD1 TRBV7-3 TGTGCCAGCAGCCCCCGGACAGGTGAAGCTTTCTTT CASSPRTGEAFF
TRBJ2-7 14 . . TRBV4-1 TGCGCCAGCAGCCAAGAAACCAGGGGTTACGAGCAGTACTTC CASSQETRGYEQYF
TRBJ1-1 15 . . TRBV5-8 TGTGCCAGCAGCTTGGTGAGGGATAGGAACACTGAAGCTTTCTTT CASSLVRDRNTEAFF
TRBJ1-1 15 . . TRBV6-5 TGTGCCAGCGAAGCATCCGGACGGAAGAACACTGAAGCTTTCTTT CASEASGRKNTEAFF
TRBJ1-2 14 . . TRBV9 TGTGCCAGCAGCGTAGGTCGTGGCAGGTCTGGCTACACCTTC CASSVGRGRSGYTF
TRBJ2-5 13 once . TRBV29-1 TGCAGCGCTCAGACAGGAAACCAAGAGACCCAGTACTTC CSAQTGNQETQYF
TRBJ1-2 18 . . TRBV7-8 TGTGCCAGCAGCGTATTCGGAAGGACCGTCCCTTCTAACTATGGCTACACCTTC CASSVFGRTVPSNYGYTF
TRBJ2-1 11 once . TRBV25-1 TGTGCCAGCGGCGGGAATAGTGAGCAGTTCTTC CASGGNSEQFF
TRBJ2-5 13 . . TRBV19 TGTGCCAGTTCACCGGACTTGGAAGAGACCCAGTACTTC CASSPDLEETQYF